This passage covers 14 T cell receptor beta chains from one sample sequenced in a study of T-cell reconstitution after alpha-beta-depleted transplantation in children. Unique molecular identifiers featured in how the TCRbeta library was prepared. From the PCR reads, TCRdb called clonotypes with MiXCR, one entry per CDR3 protein. This sample carries some 450,000 distinct CDR3 sequences, 43% of them seen once, and the ten largest clones take roughly a quarter. Sequencing used PBMCs, obtained before TCRalphabeta/CD19-depleted stem cell transplant. Every receptor here comes from a girl aged 2-10 years with aplastic anemia, due to receive a stem cell transplant.

This clonotype was detected many times. This CDR3 is CASSQGGSPHEQYF. The CDR3 region has the DNA TGTGCCAGCAGCCAAGGGGGCAGTCCCCACGAGCAGTACTTC. V usage is TRBV3-1 and J usage is TRBJ2-7; a possible D gene is TRBD1 (5 bases). CDR1 is LGHDT, CDR2 YNNKEL, per germline (reference sequence). V shed 1 base and J shed 5 bases, with 12 bases lying between them. The CDR3 runs 14 residues.

This clonotype was detected many times. The chain recombines TRBV20-1 with TRBJ2-1; D remains unclear. Trimming removed 2 bases at V and 0 bases at J, with 2 bases between. This CDR3 region has 12 residues. Germline CDR1 is DFQATT and CDR2 is SNEGSKA (reference sequence). The DNA of the CDR3 is TGCAGTGCTAGACACTCCTACAATGAGCAGTTCTTC. Its protein is CSARHSYNEQFF.

The chain links TRBV5-1 to TRBJ1-1; 7 nucleotides align to TRBD1. The CDR3 totals 16 residues. J lost 1 base, V lost 4 bases, and 10 bases had no gene match. CDR1 and CDR2 from the germline V gene are SGHRS and YFSETQ. CDR3 in amino acids: CASSVNRDSPNTEAFF. CDR3 nucleotides: TGCGCCAGCAGCGTGAATCGGGACAGCCCGAACACTGAAGCTTTCTTT.

The chain couples TRBV29-1 to TRBJ1-1; no reliable D call. The CDR3 spans 13 residues. The V end was cut by 4 bases, the J end by 1 base, with 10 bases between. Germline V gene data show CDR1 as SQVTM and CDR2 as ANQGSEA. The DNA for the CDR3 is TGCAGCGTTGGATTCGGACGGAACACTGAAGCTTTCTTT. Protein sequence: CSVGFGRNTEAFF. Full variable domain (outside the CDR3, taken from reference TRBV29-1 and TRBJ1-1): SAVISQKPSRDICQRGTSLTIQCQVDSQVTMMFWYRQQPGQSLTLIATANQGSEATYESGFVIDKFPISRPNLTFSTLTVSNMSPEDSSIYLCSVGFGRNTEAFFGQGTRLTVV.

This chain joins TRBV20-1 and TRBJ2-1; D unclear. Germline V gives CDR1 DFQATT, CDR2 SNEGSKA (reference sequence). This CDR3 has 13 residues. Trimming cost V 3 bases and J 3 bases, with 9 bases left between them. This CDR3 is CSARGFGYNEQFF. The DNA for the CDR3 is TGCAGTGCTAGGGGATTTGGCTACAATGAGCAGTTCTTC.

This clonotype has a count of ten or more. V and J are TRBV20-1 and TRBJ2-2; 12 positions agree with TRBD2. Germline loops: CDR1 DFQATT, CDR2 SNEGSKA (reference sequence). The CDR3 covers 13 residues. J lost 9 bases, V lost 4 bases, and 3 bases had no gene match. This CDR3 reads CSATSGRARELFF. The CDR3 DNA reads TGCAGTGCTACTAGCGGGAGGGCCCGGGAGCTGTTTTTT.

As concerns this clonotype: A read error is possible here, since a much larger clone lies one base away. The chain joins TRBV7-6 to TRBJ2-1, with D possibly TRBD2 on 5 matching bases. V was trimmed by 1 base and J by 8 bases, leaving 21 bases between them. The germline gives CDR1 SGHVS, CDR2 FNYEAQ. The length of the CDR3 is 17 residues. Written as DNA, the CDR3 is TGTGCCAGCAGCTTAGGGAGGCTTAACGGGAAGTCGGATGAGCAGTTCTTC. Translating gives CASSLGRLNGKSDEQFF.

This sequence joins TRBV5-1 and TRBJ2-5; no reliable D call. The CDR3 is 13 residues long. With 4 bases removed from V and 5 bases from J, the gap between germline ends came to 12 bases. The V gene's germline CDR1 is SGHRS and CDR2 YFSETQ. CDR3 region: CASSPMGSETQYF. The CDR3 bases are TGCGCCAGCAGCCCGATGGGTAGTGAGACCCAGTACTTC.

The chain joins TRBV29-1 to TRBJ2-1; D is ambiguous. Germline V lookup: CDR1 SQVTM, CDR2 ANQGSEA. Deletions cut 6 bases from V and 10 bases from J, with 16 bases between. The CDR3 totals 12 residues. This chain's CDR3 is CSVLVTSREQFF. CDR3 DNA sequence: TGCAGCGTATTGGTTACCTCTAGAGAGCAGTTCTTC.

The table lists this clonotype with a count of one. The chain uses TRBV12-3 or TRBV12-4 and TRBJ1-6; perhaps TRBD1 as D (6 bases). CDR3 size: 14 residues. V lost 6 bases, J lost 9 bases, and 15 bases lay in between. The CDR3 DNA follows: TGTGCCAGCAGACCGGAGGGGGAGGGTTCACCCCTCCACTTT. Translating it yields CASRPEGEGSPLHF.

This chain joins TRBV30 and TRBJ2-1; 9 nucleotides match TRBD1. This CDR3 has 14 residues. V was pared by 4 bases and J by 2 bases, with 3 bases of the junction left unmatched. The V gene's germline CDR1 is GTSNPN and CDR2 SVGIG (reference sequence). As DNA, the CDR3 is TGTGCCTGGAAGGACAGGGGAGCCTACAATGAGCAGTTCTTC. Its translation is CAWKDRGAYNEQFF. The whole variable domain, filled in from reference TRBV30 and TRBJ2-1, reads SQTIHQWPATLVQPVGSPLSLECTVEGTSNPNLYWYRQAAGRGLQLLFYSVGIGQISSEVPQNLSASRPQDRQFILSSKKLLLSDSGFYLCAWKDRGAYNEQFFGPGTRLTVL.

This clonotype has a handful of counts. CDR3 sequence (DNA): TGTGCCATCAGTCGAACTAGCGGGGGGCCCACAGATACGCAGTATTTT. This translates into CAISRTSGGPTDTQYF. The rearrangement uses TRBV10-3 and TRBJ2-3, with 12 positions matching TRBD2. Trimming removed 5 bases from V and 2 bases from J; junction bases left unmatched: 5. The CDR3 is 16 residues long. CDR1 and CDR2 (germline): ENHRY, SYGVKD.

The rearrangement links TRBV5-5 to TRBJ2-4; the match to TRBD1 covers 8 bases. The V segment lost 0 bases and the J segment 1 base; nucleotides outside the gene matches: 9. Germline V lookup: CDR1 SGHKS, CDR2 YYEKEE (reference sequence). This CDR3 contains 18 residues. The CDR3 coding sequence is TGTGCCAGCAGCTTGGGAGAGACAGGGGTGGGGGCCAAAAACATTCAGTACTTC. This gives the protein CASSLGETGVGAKNIQYF. Full variable domain (outside the CDR3, taken from reference TRBV5-5 and TRBJ2-4): DAGVTQSPTHLIKTRGQQVTLRCSPISGHKSVSWYQQVLGQGPQFIFQYYEKEERGRGNFPDRFSARQFPNYSSELNVNALLLGDSALYLCASSLGETGVGAKNIQYFGAGTRLSVL.

The chain couples TRBV9 to TRBJ1-4; D is unclear. Germline V gives CDR1 SGDLS, CDR2 YYNGEE. The CDR3 extends over 15 amino acids. With 0 bases removed from V and 8 bases from J, the gap between germline ends came to 14 bases. CDR3 amino acids: CASSVDGGGREKLFF. The CDR3 DNA reads TGTGCCAGCAGCGTAGATGGCGGCGGGAGGGAAAAACTGTTTTTT.